The 14 T cell receptor beta chains presented below share a single source sample, sequenced in a study of cytomegalovirus exposure and HLA in healthy donors. In the PCR, 60 Vbeta and 13 Jbeta primers were used. Here immunoSEQ multiplex PCR was the method, and the copy in TCRdb shows in-frame clones only, minus some. Of about 180,000 clones detected, approximately 80% appear once; the ten largest clones hold around 1.5%. Sequences were obtained from PBMCs. The origin of the receptors is a man between 18 and 35 years old in good health and CMV-seronegative.

The chain recombines TRBV5-4 with TRBJ2-2; 7 nucleotides agree with TRBD1. The CDR3 has 15 amino acids. Per the germline V gene, CDR1 is SGHNT and CDR2 is YYREEE (reference sequence). V was clipped by 0 bases and J by 5 bases; unmatched bases: 4. This CDR3 is CASSLEGRGTGELFF. DNA for the CDR3: TGTGCCAGCAGCTTGGAGGGCAGGGGGACCGGGGAGCTGTTTTTT.

This chain links TRBV6-6 with TRBJ1-6, with 8 bases matching TRBD1. V was clipped by 5 bases and J by 4 bases; unmatched bases: 1. The CDR3 runs 14 residues. In germline, CDR1 is MNHNY, CDR2 SVGAGI (reference sequence). The CDR3 spells CASSRTGYNSPLHF. The CDR3 coding sequence is TGTGCCAGCAGTCGGACAGGGTATAATTCACCCCTCCACTTT.

In this sample, this clone turned up a few times. The CDR3 sequence is CASTTGTGDKKAFF. In DNA, the CDR3 is TGTGCCAGCACAACCGGGACAGGGGACAAAAAAGCTTTCTTT. The genes are TRBV14 and TRBJ1-1; 10 nucleotides align to TRBD1. J gave up 9 bases and V 7 bases, and 11 bases lay outside the gene matches. This CDR3 comprises 14 residues. The germline V gene encodes CDR1 SGHDN and CDR2 FVKESK. The whole variable domain, remainder taken from reference TRBV14 and TRBJ1-1, is EAGVTQFPSHSVIEKGQTVTLRCDPISGHDNLYWYRRVMGKEIKFLLHFVKESKQDESGMPNNRFLAERTGGTYSTLKVQPAELEDSGVYFCASTTGTGDKKAFFGQGTRLTVV.

Details on this clone: Its ends do not fully match the called genes, so a read error is possible. This rearrangement joins TRBV7-9 to TRBJ2-1, with 9 bases fitting TRBD2. The CDR3 length is 18 residues. In germline, CDR1 is SEHNR, CDR2 FQNEAQ (reference sequence). The CDR3 sequence is CSSSLSGPTSGVNNEQFF. The CDR3 coding sequence is TGTTCCAGCAGCTTATCCGGACCGACTAGCGGAGTAAACAATGAGCAGTTCTTC.

The chain joins TRBV30 to TRBJ1-2, with no clear D. Trimming took 0 bases from V and 11 from J, leaving 16 bases between them. CDR1 is GTSNPN, CDR2 SVGIG, per germline (reference sequence). This CDR3 has 13 amino acids. The CDR3 here is CAWSVLVGVFYTF. CDR3 in DNA: TGTGCCTGGAGTGTACTGGTCGGGGTTTTTTACACCTTC.

CDR3: CASKWTSGSQNIQYF. The CDR3 bases are TGTGCCAGCAAATGGACTAGCGGGAGCCAAAACATTCAGTACTTC. V usage is TRBV27 and J usage is TRBJ2-4, with TRBD2 matching 13 bases. This CDR3 comprises 15 residues. Germline loops: CDR1 MNHEY, CDR2 SMNVEV (reference sequence). Trimming at V came to 7 bases and at J to 5 bases, leaving 5 bases not matched to a gene.

This chain joins TRBV7-9 and TRBJ2-2, with D maybe TRBD2 (5 bases). Looked up from germline, CDR1 is SEHNR and CDR2 is FQNEAQ (reference sequence). The CDR3 contains 15 residues. Trimming took 4 bases from V and 4 from J, leaving 13 bases between them. CDR3 loop: CASSSGEWSTGELFF. CDR3 coding DNA: TGTGCCAGCAGCTCCGGGGAGTGGAGCACCGGGGAGCTGTTTTTT.

The genes are TRBV10-1 and TRBJ1-1, with D possibly TRBD1 on 6 matching bases. Germline V lookup: CDR1 WNHNN, CDR2 SYGVQD (reference sequence). The CDR3 length is 15 residues. V was clipped by 0 bases and J by 4 bases, with 12 bases between them. The DNA of the CDR3 is TGCGCCAGCAGTGAGTCCGGGGGGCTGAGCACTGAAGCTTTCTTT. Its protein product is CASSESGGLSTEAFF.

This chain connects TRBV28 to TRBJ2-3; D uncertain. Germline V gene lookup returns CDR1 MDHEN and CDR2 SYDVKM. V was trimmed by 3 bases and J by 4 bases, leaving 11 bases between them. The CDR3 runs 14 residues. The chain's CDR3 is CASSFSGSPDTQYF. CDR3 in DNA: TGTGCCAGCAGTTTCTCAGGTTCTCCAGATACGCAGTATTTT.

This clone was seen a handful of times. CDR3 coding DNA: TGTGCCAGCAGTTACTCCTTCCAGGGCAATCAGCCCCAGCATTTT. Its translation is CASSYSFQGNQPQHF. The chain combines TRBV6-5 with TRBJ1-5; D not certain. V lost 0 bases to trimming and J lost 2 bases, with 8 bases between them. The CDR3 is 15 amino acids. Germline V gene data show CDR1 as MNHEY and CDR2 as SVGAGI.

This sequence joins TRBV5-6 and TRBJ1-4; TRBD1 might be the D (6 bases). The CDR3 is made up of 17 amino acids. The V and J ends lost 2 bases and 3 bases respectively, with 17 bases between them. The germline CDR1 and CDR2 sequences are SGHDT and YYEEEE. CDR3 region: CASSFIEYWTANEKLFF. CDR3 nucleotide sequence: TGTGCCAGCAGCTTTATTGAGTACTGGACAGCTAATGAAAAACTGTTTTTT.

The V gene is TRBV11-2, the J gene TRBJ2-2; TRBD2 matches at 12 bases. The V and J ends lost 5 bases and 7 bases, in that order; junction bases with no gene match: 8. The CDR3 has 16 residues. The germline V gene has CDR1 SGHAT and CDR2 FQNNGV. This chain's CDR3 is CASSPRLAGGFGELFF. Written as DNA, the CDR3 is TGTGCCAGCAGCCCTAGGCTAGCGGGGGGGTTCGGGGAGCTGTTTTTT.

V and J are TRBV9 and TRBJ2-7; maybe TRBD2 (5 bases). The CDR3 length is 14 residues. In germline, CDR1 is SGDLS, CDR2 YYNGEE. V was pared by 0 bases and J by 3 bases, with 10 bases between. CDR3 amino acids: CASSVGGGFYEQYF. As DNA, the CDR3 is TGTGCCAGCAGCGTAGGAGGAGGTTTCTACGAGCAGTACTTC.

This chain joins TRBV5-1 and TRBJ2-2; 12 nucleotides match TRBD2. The length of the CDR3 is 19 residues. The junction had 9 bases not matched to a gene; V was cut back by 0 bases and J by 3 bases. The germline gives CDR1 SGHRS, CDR2 YFSETQ. CDR3 residues: CASSLALAGGPPDTGELFF. The CDR3 bases are TGCGCCAGCAGCTTGGCCCTAGCGGGGGGGCCGCCGGACACCGGGGAGCTGTTTTTT.